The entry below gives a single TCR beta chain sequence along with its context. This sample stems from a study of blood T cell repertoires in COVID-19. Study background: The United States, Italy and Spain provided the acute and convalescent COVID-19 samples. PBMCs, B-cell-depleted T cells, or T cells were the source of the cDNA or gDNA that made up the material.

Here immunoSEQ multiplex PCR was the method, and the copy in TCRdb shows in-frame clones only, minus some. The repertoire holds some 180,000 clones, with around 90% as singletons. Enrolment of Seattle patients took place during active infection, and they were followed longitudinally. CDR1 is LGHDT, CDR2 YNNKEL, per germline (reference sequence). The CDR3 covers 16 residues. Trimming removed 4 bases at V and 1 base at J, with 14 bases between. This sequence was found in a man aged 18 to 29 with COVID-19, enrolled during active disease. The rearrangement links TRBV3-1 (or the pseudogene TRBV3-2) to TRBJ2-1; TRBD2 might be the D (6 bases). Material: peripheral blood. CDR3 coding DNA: TGTGCCAGCAGCCCTGGGTGGAGGGAGTCCTACAATGAGCAGTTCTTC. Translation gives CASSPGWRESYNEQFF.